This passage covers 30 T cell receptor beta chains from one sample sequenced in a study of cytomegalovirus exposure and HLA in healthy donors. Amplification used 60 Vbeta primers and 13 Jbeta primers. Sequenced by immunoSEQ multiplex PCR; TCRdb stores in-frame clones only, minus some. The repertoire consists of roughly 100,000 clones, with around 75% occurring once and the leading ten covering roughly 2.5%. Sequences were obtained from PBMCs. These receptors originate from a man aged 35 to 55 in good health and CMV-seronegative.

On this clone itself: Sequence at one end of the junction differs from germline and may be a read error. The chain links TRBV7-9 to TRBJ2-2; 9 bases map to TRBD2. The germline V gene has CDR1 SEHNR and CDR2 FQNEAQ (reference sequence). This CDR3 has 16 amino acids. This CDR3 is CSSSSRLAVNTGELFF. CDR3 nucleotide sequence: TGTTCCAGCAGCTCTAGACTAGCGGTGAACACCGGGGAGCTGTTTTTT.

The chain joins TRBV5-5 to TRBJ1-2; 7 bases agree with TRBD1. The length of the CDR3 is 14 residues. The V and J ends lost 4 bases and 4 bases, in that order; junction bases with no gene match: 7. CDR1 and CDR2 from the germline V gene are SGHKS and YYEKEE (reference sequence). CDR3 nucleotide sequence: TGTGCCAGCAGCGCTCCGGGACAGTTCTATGGCTACACCTTC. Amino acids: CASSAPGQFYGYTF.

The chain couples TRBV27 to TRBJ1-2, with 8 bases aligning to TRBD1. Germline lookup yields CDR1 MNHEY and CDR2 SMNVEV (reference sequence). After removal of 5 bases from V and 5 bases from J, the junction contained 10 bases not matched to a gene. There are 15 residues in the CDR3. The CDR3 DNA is TGTGCCAGCAGTACCTCACAGGGGGAGGGTTATGGCTACACCTTC. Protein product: CASSTSQGEGYGYTF.

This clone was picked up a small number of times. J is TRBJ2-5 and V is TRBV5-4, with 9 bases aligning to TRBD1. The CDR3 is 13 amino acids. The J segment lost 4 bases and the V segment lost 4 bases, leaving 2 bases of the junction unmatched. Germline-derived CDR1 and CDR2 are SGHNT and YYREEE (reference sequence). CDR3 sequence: CASSLDRGETQYF. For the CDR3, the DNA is TGTGCCAGCAGCCTGGACAGGGGAGAGACCCAGTACTTC.

CDR3 DNA: TGTGCCAGTTCCTTAGGTATGAGGGGAGGAGAGACCCAGTACTTC. Protein product: CASSLGMRGGETQYF. The chain employs TRBV2 and TRBJ2-5; maybe TRBD2 (6 bases). Germline V gives CDR1 SNHLY, CDR2 FYNNEI. The CDR3 has 15 amino acids. The ends were cut back, 9 bases at V and 4 bases at J, with 21 bases in the middle. The whole variable domain, filled in from reference TRBV2 and TRBJ2-5, reads EPEVTQTPSHQVTQMGQEVILRCVPISNHLYFYWYRQILGQKVEFLVSFYNNEISEKSEIFDDQFSVERPDGSNFTLKIRSTKLEDSAMYFCASSLGMRGGETQYFGPGTRLLVL.

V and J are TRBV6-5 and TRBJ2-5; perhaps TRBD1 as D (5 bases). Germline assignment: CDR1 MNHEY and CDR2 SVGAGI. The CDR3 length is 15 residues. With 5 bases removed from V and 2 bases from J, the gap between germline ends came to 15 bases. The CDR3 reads CASSTGWGRQETQYF. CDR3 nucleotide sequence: TGTGCCAGCAGTACCGGCTGGGGCAGACAAGAGACCCAGTACTTC.

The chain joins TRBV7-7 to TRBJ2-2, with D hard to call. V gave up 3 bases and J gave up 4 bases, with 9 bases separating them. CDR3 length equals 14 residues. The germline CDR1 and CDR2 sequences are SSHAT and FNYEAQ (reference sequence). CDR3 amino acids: CASSLASGTGELFF. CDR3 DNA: TGTGCCAGCAGCTTGGCATCGGGCACCGGGGAGCTGTTTTTT.

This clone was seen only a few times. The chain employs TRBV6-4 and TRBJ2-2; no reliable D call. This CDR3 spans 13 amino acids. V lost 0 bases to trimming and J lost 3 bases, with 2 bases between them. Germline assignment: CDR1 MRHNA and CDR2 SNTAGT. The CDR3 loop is CASSDSYTGELFF. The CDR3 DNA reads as TGTGCCAGCAGTGACTCCTACACCGGGGAGCTGTTTTTT.

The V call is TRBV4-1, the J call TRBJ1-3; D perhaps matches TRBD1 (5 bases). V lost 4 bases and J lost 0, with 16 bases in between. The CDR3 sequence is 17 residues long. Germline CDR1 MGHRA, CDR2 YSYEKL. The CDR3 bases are TGCGCCAGCAGCCGACCTGGGAGGGACTTCTCTGGAAACACCATATATTTT. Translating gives CASSRPGRDFSGNTIYF.

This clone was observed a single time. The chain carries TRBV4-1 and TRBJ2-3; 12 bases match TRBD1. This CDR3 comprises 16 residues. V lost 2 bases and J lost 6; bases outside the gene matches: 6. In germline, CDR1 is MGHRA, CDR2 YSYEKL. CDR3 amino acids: CASSQPGQGAPDTQYF. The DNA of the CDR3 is TGCGCCAGCAGCCAACCGGGACAGGGGGCACCCGATACGCAGTATTTT.

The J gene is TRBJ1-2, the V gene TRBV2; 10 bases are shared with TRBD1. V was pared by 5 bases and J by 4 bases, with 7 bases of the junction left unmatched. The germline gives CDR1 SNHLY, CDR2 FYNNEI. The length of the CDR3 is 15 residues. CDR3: CASSFSGQGPYGYTF. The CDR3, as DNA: TGTGCCAGCAGTTTCTCGGGACAGGGGCCCTATGGCTACACCTTC.

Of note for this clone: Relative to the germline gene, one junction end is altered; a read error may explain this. The DNA of the CDR3 is TGTGCCAGTAGCCGCCTACTAGCGCGGTCCTCCAATGAGCAGTTCTTC. The encoded protein is CASSRLLARSSNEQFF. The chain uses TRBV19 and TRBJ2-1, with TRBD2 matching over 7 bases. The CDR3 spans 16 residues. Germline lookup yields CDR1 LNHDA and CDR2 SQIVND (reference sequence).

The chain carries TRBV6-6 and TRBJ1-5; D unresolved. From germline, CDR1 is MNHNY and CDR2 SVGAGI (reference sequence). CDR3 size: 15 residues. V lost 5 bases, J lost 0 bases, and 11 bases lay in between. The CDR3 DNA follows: TGTGCCAGCAGTGGACCGGGGAGTAGCAATCAGCCCCAGCATTTT. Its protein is CASSGPGSSNQPQHF.

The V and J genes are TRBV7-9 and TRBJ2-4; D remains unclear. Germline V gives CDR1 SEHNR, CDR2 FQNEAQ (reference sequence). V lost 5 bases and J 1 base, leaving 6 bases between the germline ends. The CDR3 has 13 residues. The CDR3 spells CASSPLAKNIQYF. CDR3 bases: TGTGCCAGCAGCCCCCTCGCCAAAAACATTCAGTACTTC.

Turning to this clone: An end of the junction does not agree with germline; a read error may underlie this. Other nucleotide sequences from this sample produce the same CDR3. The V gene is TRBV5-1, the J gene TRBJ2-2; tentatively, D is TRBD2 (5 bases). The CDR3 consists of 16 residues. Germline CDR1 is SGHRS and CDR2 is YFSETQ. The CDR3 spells CASSLEASRRTGELFF. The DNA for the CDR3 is TGCGCCAGCAGCTTGGAGGCTAGCCGACGCACCGGGGAGCTATTTTTT.

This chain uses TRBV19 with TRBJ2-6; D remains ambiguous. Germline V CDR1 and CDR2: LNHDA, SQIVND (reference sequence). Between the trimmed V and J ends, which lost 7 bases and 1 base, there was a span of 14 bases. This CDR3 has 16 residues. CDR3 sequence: CASKLAGSSGANVLTF. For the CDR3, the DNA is TGTGCCAGTAAGTTGGCAGGCTCTTCTGGGGCCAACGTCCTGACTTTC. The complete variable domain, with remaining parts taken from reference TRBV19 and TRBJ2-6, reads DGGITQSPKYLFRKEGQNVTLSCEQNLNHDAMYWYRQDPGQGLRLIYYSQIVNDFQKGDIAEGYSVSREKKESFPLTVTSAQKNPTAFYLCASKLAGSSGANVLTFGAGSRLTVL.

This CDR3 reads CASSESPPSYGYTF. The CDR3 region has the DNA TGTGCCAGCAGTGAATCCCCTCCCAGCTATGGCTACACCTTC. The chain employs TRBV25-1 and TRBJ1-2; no clear D gene. The CDR3 covers 14 residues. Trimming took 1 base from V and 4 from J, leaving 10 bases between them. Germline lookup yields CDR1 MGHDK and CDR2 SYGVNS.

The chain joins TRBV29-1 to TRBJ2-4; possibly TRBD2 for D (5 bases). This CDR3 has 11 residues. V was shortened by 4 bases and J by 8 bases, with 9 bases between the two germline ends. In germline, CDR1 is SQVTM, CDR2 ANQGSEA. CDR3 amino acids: CSVGGYDIQYF. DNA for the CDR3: TGCAGCGTTGGAGGGTATGACATTCAGTACTTC.

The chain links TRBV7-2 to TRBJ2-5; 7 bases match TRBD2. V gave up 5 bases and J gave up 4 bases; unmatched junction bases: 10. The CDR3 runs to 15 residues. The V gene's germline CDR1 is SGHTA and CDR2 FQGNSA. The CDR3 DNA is TGTGCCAGCAGCCCGCAGAGCGGGGTAGGAGAGACCCAGTACTTC. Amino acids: CASSPQSGVGETQYF.

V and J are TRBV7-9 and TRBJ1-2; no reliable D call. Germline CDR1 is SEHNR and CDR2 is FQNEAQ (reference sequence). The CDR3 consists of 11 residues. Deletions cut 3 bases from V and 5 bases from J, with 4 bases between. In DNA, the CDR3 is TGTGCCAGCAGCTTTTTATATGGCTACACCTTC. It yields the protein CASSFLYGYTF.

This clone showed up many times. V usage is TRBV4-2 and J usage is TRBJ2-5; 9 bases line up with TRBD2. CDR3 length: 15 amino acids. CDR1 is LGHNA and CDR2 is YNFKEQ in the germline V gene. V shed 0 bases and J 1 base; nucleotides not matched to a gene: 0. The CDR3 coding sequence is TGTGCCAGCAGCCAAGAGCGGGGGGGCCAAGAGACCCAGTACTTC. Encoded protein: CASSQERGGQETQYF.

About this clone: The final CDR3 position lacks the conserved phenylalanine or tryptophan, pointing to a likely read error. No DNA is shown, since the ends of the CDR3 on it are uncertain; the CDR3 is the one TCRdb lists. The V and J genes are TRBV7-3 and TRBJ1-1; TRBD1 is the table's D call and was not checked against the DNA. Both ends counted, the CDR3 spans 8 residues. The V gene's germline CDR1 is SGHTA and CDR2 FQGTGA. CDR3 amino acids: CASSDWDS.

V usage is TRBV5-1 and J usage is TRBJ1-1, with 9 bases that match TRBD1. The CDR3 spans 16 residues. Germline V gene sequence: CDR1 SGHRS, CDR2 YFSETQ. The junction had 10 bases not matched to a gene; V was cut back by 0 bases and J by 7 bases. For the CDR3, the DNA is TGCGCCAGCAGCTTGGTAACTGGGCGACAGGGGGATGAAGCTTTCTTT. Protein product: CASSLVTGRQGDEAFF.

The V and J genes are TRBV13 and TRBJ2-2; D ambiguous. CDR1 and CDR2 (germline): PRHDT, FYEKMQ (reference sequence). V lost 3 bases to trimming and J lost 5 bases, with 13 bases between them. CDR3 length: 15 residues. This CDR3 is CASSFYDPTTGELFF. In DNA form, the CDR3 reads TGTGCCAGCAGCTTCTACGACCCGACAACCGGGGAGCTGTTTTTT.

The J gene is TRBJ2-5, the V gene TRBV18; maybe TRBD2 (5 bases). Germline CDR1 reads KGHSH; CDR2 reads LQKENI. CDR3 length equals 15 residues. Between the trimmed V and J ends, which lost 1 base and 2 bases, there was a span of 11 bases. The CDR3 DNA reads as TGTGCCAGCTCACCACGGAGGCAGGAACAAGAGACCCAGTACTTC. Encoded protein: CASSPRRQEQETQYF.

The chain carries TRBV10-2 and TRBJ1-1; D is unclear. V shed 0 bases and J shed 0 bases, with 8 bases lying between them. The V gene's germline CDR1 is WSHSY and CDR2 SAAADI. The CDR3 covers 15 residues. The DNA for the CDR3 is TGCGCCAGCAGTGAGTCACTGCAAGTGAACACTGAAGCTTTCTTT. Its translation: CASSESLQVNTEAFF.

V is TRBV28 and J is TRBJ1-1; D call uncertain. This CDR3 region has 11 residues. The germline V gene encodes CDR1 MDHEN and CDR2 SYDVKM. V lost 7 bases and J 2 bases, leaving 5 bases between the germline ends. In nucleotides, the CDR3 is TGTGCCAGCACGACTAACACTGAAGCTTTCTTT. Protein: CASTTNTEAFF.

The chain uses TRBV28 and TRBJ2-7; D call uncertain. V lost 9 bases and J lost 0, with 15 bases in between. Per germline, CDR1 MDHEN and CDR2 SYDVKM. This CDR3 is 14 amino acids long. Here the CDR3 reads CASSFRVSSYEQYF. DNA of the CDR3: TGTGCCAGTTCTTTTCGGGTGAGCTCCTACGAGCAGTACTTC.

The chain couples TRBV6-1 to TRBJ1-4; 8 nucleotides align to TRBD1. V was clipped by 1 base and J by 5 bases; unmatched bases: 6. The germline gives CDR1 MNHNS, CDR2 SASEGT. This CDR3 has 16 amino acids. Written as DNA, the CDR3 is TGTGCCAGCAGTGAAGGGGGACAGGTACTCAATGAAAAACTGTTTTTT. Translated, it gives CASSEGGQVLNEKLFF.

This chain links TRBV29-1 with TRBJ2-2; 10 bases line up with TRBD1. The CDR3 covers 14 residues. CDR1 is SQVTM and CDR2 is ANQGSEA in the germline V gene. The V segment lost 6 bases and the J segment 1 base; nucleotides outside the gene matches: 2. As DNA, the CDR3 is TGCAGCGTGACAGGGGGCCTGAACACCGGGGAGCTGTTTTTT. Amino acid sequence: CSVTGGLNTGELFF.